The 26 T cell receptor beta chains in this list originate from one sample, sequenced in a study of T cell responses to AZD1222 COVID-19 vaccine. Libraries were prepared by immunoSEQ multiplex PCR; TCRdb keeps only in-frame clonotypes and omits some of them. The sample consists of 150,000 or so clones, roughly nine tenths of them appearing once. Sample: peripheral blood, taken on day 0 of AZD1222 vaccination. The receptors stem from an adult in good health.

The chain is built from TRBV3-1 (or the pseudogene TRBV3-2) and TRBJ2-7, with 10 bases aligning to TRBD2. Germline CDR1 reads LGHDT; CDR2 reads YNNKEL (reference sequence). The CDR3 length is 15 residues. Trimming at V came to 4 bases and at J to 3 bases, leaving 6 bases not matched to a gene. CDR3 amino acids: CASSPASGSVYEQYF. For the CDR3, the DNA is TGTGCCAGCAGCCCCGCTAGCGGGAGTGTCTACGAGCAGTACTTC.

The chain combines TRBV6-5 with TRBJ1-1; unclear D gene. Germline lookup yields CDR1 MNHEY and CDR2 SVGAGI. With 2 bases removed from V and 4 bases from J, the gap between germline ends came to 11 bases. This CDR3 spans 14 amino acids. In DNA form, the CDR3 reads TGTGCCAGCAGTTACCCAGAGTCGGGCACTGAAGCTTTCTTT. Its translation is CASSYPESGTEAFF.

V is TRBV7-9 and J is TRBJ2-4; D not certain. This CDR3 comprises 14 residues. V lost 2 bases to trimming and J lost 3 bases, with 8 bases between them. Germline V gene lookup returns CDR1 SEHNR and CDR2 FQNEAQ (reference sequence). CDR3 amino acids: CASSLWSSKNIQYF. The CDR3 DNA reads as TGTGCCAGCAGCTTATGGTCGAGCAAAAACATTCAGTACTTC.

This clone was counted only a few times. This chain connects TRBV14 to TRBJ1-1; tentatively, D is TRBD1 (5 bases). V shed 6 bases and J shed 5 bases, with 16 bases lying between them. This CDR3 is 14 amino acids long. Germline CDR1 SGHDN, CDR2 FVKESK. The CDR3 sequence: CASSPRRGGTEAFF. In DNA, the CDR3 is TGTGCCAGCAGTCCCCGGAGGGGAGGGACTGAAGCTTTCTTT.

The chain couples TRBV12-3 or TRBV12-4 to TRBJ1-2, with no clear D. The CDR3 extends over 12 amino acids. Between the trimmed V and J ends, which lost 3 bases and 4 bases, there was a span of 6 bases. The CDR3 protein is CASSFRPYGYTF. CDR3 sequence (DNA): TGTGCCAGCAGTTTTAGACCCTATGGCTACACCTTC.

The chain couples TRBV29-1 to TRBJ1-2, with 8 nucleotides matching TRBD1. In germline, CDR1 is SQVTM, CDR2 ANQGSEA. Unmatched junction bases numbered 4, after V lost 3 bases and J lost 1 base. The CDR3 is 14 residues long. DNA of the CDR3: TGCAGCGTTGACAGGGGGCGGATTAACTATGGCTACACCTTC. This encodes CSVDRGRINYGYTF.

This clone turned up a few times. At the DNA level, this CDR3 is encoded by other sequences in the same sample as well. The gene calls are TRBV7-9 and TRBJ1-1; no clear D gene. The CDR3 covers 16 residues. With 1 base removed from V and 0 bases from J, the gap between germline ends came to 12 bases. Germline V lookup: CDR1 SEHNR, CDR2 FQNEAQ (reference sequence). The DNA for the CDR3 is TGTGCCAGCAGCTTAGGGCAGGCCCTTATGAACACTGAAGCTTTCTTT. Translating it yields CASSLGQALMNTEAFF.

The chain uses TRBV11-2 and TRBJ2-5; TRBD1 or TRBD2 may be the D gene (5 bases each). Germline CDR1 is SGHAT and CDR2 is FQNNGV. V shed 5 bases and J shed 4 bases, with 14 bases lying between them. The CDR3 loop spans 14 amino acids. This CDR3 is CASSLVGPPETQYF. CDR3 nucleotide sequence: TGTGCCAGCAGCCTAGTGGGACCCCCAGAGACCCAGTACTTC. Variable domain in full (rest from reference TRBV11-2 and TRBJ2-5): EAGVAQSPRYKIIEKRQSVAFWCNPISGHATLYWYQQILGQGPKLLIQFQNNGVVDDSQLPKDRFSAERLKGVDSTLKIQPAKLEDSAVYLCASSLVGPPETQYFGPGTRLLVL.

The J gene is TRBJ2-1, the V gene TRBV19; 9 nucleotides line up with TRBD1. V lost 5 bases, J lost 10 bases, and 12 bases stayed unmatched. There are 15 residues in the CDR3. The germline V gene encodes CDR1 LNHDA and CDR2 SQIVND (reference sequence). The CDR3 nucleotides read TGTGCCAGTAGTTCCTGGACAGGGGCGGCAATGGAGCAGTTCTTC. It is translated as CASSSWTGAAMEQFF.

The rearrangement uses TRBV6-1 and TRBJ2-2; TRBD2 matches 11 bases. The CDR3 runs 15 residues. CDR1 is MNHNS and CDR2 is SASEGT in the germline V gene. The V gene end was trimmed by 2 bases and the J gene end by 4 bases; junction bases not matched to a gene: 0. The CDR3 DNA follows: TGTGCCAGCAGTGAACTAGCGGGAGGCACCGGGGAGCTGTTTTTT. Protein product: CASSELAGGTGELFF.

The chain carries TRBV4-3 and TRBJ2-5, with 8 positions matching TRBD1. Germline V gene data show CDR1 as LGHNA and CDR2 as YSLEER. The CDR3 sequence is 15 residues long. V was pared by 1 base and J by 4 bases, with 5 bases of the junction left unmatched. CDR3 loop: CASSQAGQAGETQYF. Here the CDR3 DNA reads TGCGCCAGCAGCCAAGCGGGACAGGCCGGAGAGACCCAGTACTTC.

This clone has more than one count but fewer than ten. This chain links TRBV21-1 with TRBJ1-2; TRBD1 was called by the table and not checked on the DNA. TRBV21-1 is termed a pseudogene. CDR3 length: 13 residues. The CDR3 sequence: CASRTGENYGYTF. The CDR3 DNA reads as TGTGCCAGCCGGACAGGGGAAAACTATGGCTACACCTTC.

The CDR3 protein is CASSLQAVGVNTEAFF. The CDR3 bases are TGTGCCAGCAGTTTACAGGCGGTAGGGGTGAACACTGAAGCTTTCTTT. The V and J genes are TRBV27 and TRBJ1-1, with a possible D match to TRBD1 (5 bases). Germline V gene lookup returns CDR1 MNHEY and CDR2 SMNVEV (reference sequence). Deletions cut 2 bases from V and 0 bases from J, with 13 bases between. The CDR3 is made up of 16 amino acids.

This clone turned up a few times. The chain is built from TRBV12-3 or TRBV12-4 and TRBJ2-3; 7 bases fit TRBD1. Trimming took 10 bases from V and 6 from J; bases not matched to a gene: 10. The length of the CDR3 is 13 residues. Here the CDR3 DNA reads TGTGCCACAGAGACAGGGCTGGTGGATACGCAGTATTTT. It codes for CATETGLVDTQYF.

The rearrangement links TRBV5-5 to TRBJ1-4; TRBD1 aligns across 8 bases. This CDR3 contains 16 residues. Germline V gene lookup returns CDR1 SGHKS and CDR2 YYEKEE (reference sequence). The trim removed 1 base at V and 8 bases at J, leaving 10 bases unmatched. DNA of the CDR3: TGTGCCAGCAGCTTGATCCCCTGGGCAGGGGGCGAAAAACTGTTTTTT. Translating gives CASSLIPWAGGEKLFF.

The rearrangement joins TRBV4-1 to TRBJ1-3; 7 bases match TRBD1. Germline V lookup: CDR1 MGHRA, CDR2 YSYEKL. J lost 4 bases, V lost 6 bases, and 9 bases had no gene match. The CDR3 has 15 amino acids. The CDR3 DNA reads TGCGCCAGCAGACCATTGACAGGGTCGGGAAACACCATATATTTT. Its translation is CASRPLTGSGNTIYF.

The rearrangement joins TRBV24-1 to TRBJ1-4, with D maybe TRBD1 (6 bases). V was shortened by 4 bases and J by 8 bases, with 10 bases between the two germline ends. Germline CDR1 reads KGHDR; CDR2 reads SFDVKD. This CDR3 has 13 amino acids. The CDR3 DNA sequence: TGTGCCACCAGTGAGGGGGCAAGAGAAAAACTGTTTTTT. Protein sequence: CATSEGAREKLFF.

The CDR3 spells CASRLWPINEKLFF. CDR3 sequence (DNA): TGCGCCAGCAGGCTATGGCCGATTAATGAAAAACTGTTTTTT. This rearrangement joins TRBV10-1 to TRBJ1-4; D is ambiguous. Germline CDR1 and CDR2: WNHNN and SYGVQD (reference sequence). This CDR3 has 14 amino acids. The V gene lost 6 bases and the J gene lost 4 bases, with 12 bases spanning the gap.

The chain joins TRBV4-3 to TRBJ1-4; D may be TRBD1 (5 bases). This CDR3 is built from 15 residues. Looked up from germline, CDR1 is LGHNA and CDR2 is YSLEER. V was trimmed by 4 bases and J by 8 bases, leaving 17 bases between them. DNA for the CDR3: TGCGCCAGCAGCCCCCAATCTCGGGGGAGGGAAAAACTGTTTTTT. Protein: CASSPQSRGREKLFF.

The rearrangement joins TRBV10-1 to TRBJ2-1, with D perhaps TRBD1 or TRBD2 (6 bases each). With 1 base removed from V and 1 base from J, the gap between germline ends came to 14 bases. CDR3 length: 17 amino acids. In germline, CDR1 is WNHNN, CDR2 SYGVQD (reference sequence). CDR3 in DNA: TGCGCCAGCAGTGAGTTAAGGGGGGCGGGTTCCTACAATGAGCAGTTCTTC. Translated, it gives CASSELRGAGSYNEQFF.

V gene TRBV30 combines with J gene TRBJ1-1, with D hard to call. From germline, CDR1 is GTSNPN and CDR2 SVGIG (reference sequence). V was cut by 2 bases and J by 11 bases, with 3 bases left in between. The CDR3 covers 8 residues. The CDR3 sequence is CAWSTAFF. Here the CDR3 DNA reads TGTGCCTGGAGTACGGCTTTCTTT.

The rearrangement joins TRBV27 to TRBJ2-7; TRBD1 matches at 7 bases. CDR1 MNHEY and CDR2 SMNVEV come from the germline V gene (reference sequence). The CDR3 covers 13 residues. The J segment lost 3 bases and the V segment lost 3 bases, leaving 2 bases of the junction unmatched. For the CDR3, the DNA is TGTGCCAGCAGTTTGGCAGGGGGCTACGAGCAGTACTTC. Amino acid sequence: CASSLAGGYEQYF.

This sequence joins TRBV6-5 and TRBJ1-5; the D is unclear. CDR1 is MNHEY, CDR2 SVGAGI, per germline. The CDR3 length is 11 residues. Between the trimmed V and J ends, which lost 5 bases and 4 bases, there was a span of 3 bases. The CDR3 bases are TGTGCCAGCAGTCAAAATCAGCCCCAGCATTTT. This codes for CASSQNQPQHF.

V is TRBV11-3 and J is TRBJ1-1; D possibly corresponds to TRBD1 (5 bases). CDR1 is SGHNT and CDR2 is YENEEA in the germline V gene. The V end was cut by 3 bases, the J end by 0 bases, with 8 bases between. The CDR3 is 14 amino acids. In nucleotides, the CDR3 is TGTGCCAGCAGCTTCCGGGGGTTGAACACTGAAGCTTTCTTT. This translates into CASSFRGLNTEAFF.

V usage is TRBV19 and J usage is TRBJ2-5; 7 bases line up with TRBD1. Germline-derived CDR1 and CDR2 are LNHDA and SQIVND (reference sequence). J lost 4 bases, V lost 6 bases, and 11 bases had no gene match. CDR3 length: 15 residues. The CDR3 loop reads CASRGIQGPGETQYF. The CDR3 DNA reads TGTGCCAGTAGAGGAATACAGGGGCCGGGAGAGACCCAGTACTTC.

This clone was observed once. This chain connects TRBV18 to TRBJ2-1; D might be TRBD1 (5 bases). This CDR3 spans 13 amino acids. Trimming shortened V by 2 bases and J by 8 bases, and 10 bases separated the two germline ends. The germline CDR1 and CDR2 sequences are KGHSH and LQKENI. CDR3 DNA: TGTGCCAGCTCACCATCAGGGATCGATGAGCAGTTCTTC. Encoded protein: CASSPSGIDEQFF. Together with reference TRBV18 and TRBJ2-1, the CDR3 gives the full variable domain: NAGVMQNPRHLVRRRGQEARLRCSPMKGHSHVYWYRQLPEEGLKFMVYLQKENIIDESGMPKERFSAEFPKEGPSILRIQQVVRGDSAAYFCASSPSGIDEQFFGPGTRLTVL.